The rows below give T cell receptor beta chains drawn from one sample of a study of blood T cells in healthy people across ages. Via MiXCR, TCRdb re-called the 5' RACE reads, giving one row per CDR3 protein. The data show over 950,000 distinct CDR3 sequences, roughly 51% seen once. Sequenced sample: blood. The receptors here all came from a woman aged 60-75 years in good health. CDR3s include the opening cysteine and the closing phenylalanine or tryptophan. D genes are given only for firm matches. Clone size is given for some rows only: seen once, a few or many times, or a class if the clone is expanded.

D: TRBD2
V: TRBV5-1
size: few
J: TRBJ2-1
DNA: TGCGCCAGCAGCCAACCCCGAGCGGGAGAAGGGCAGTTCTTC
CDR3: CASSQPRAGEGQFF

D: TRBD2
V: TRBV20-1
size: few
J: TRBJ2-1
DNA: TGCAGTGCCCTAGCGGGGGATTTCAATGAGCAGTTCTTC
CDR3: CSALAGDFNEQFF

D: TRBD1
V: TRBV20-1
size: .
J: TRBJ2-1
DNA: TGCAGTGCTAATCCACAGGGGAGTAATGAGCAGTTCTTC
CDR3: CSANPQGSNEQFF

D: .
V: TRBV2
size: .
J: TRBJ2-3
DNA: TGTGCCAGGGCTAGTGGGAGTTTTAAAGATACGCAGTATTTT
CDR3: CARASGSFKDTQYF

D: .
V: TRBV14
size: .
J: TRBJ2-3
DNA: TGTGCCAGCAGCCAAGATGTTCGGACCACGGGGTATTTT
CDR3: CASSQDVRTTGYF

D: TRBD2
V: TRBV6-6
size: .
J: TRBJ2-1
DNA: TGTGCCAGCAGCCCTACTAGCGTTTCCTACAATGAGCAGTTCTTC
CDR3: CASSPTSVSYNEQFF

D: .
V: TRBV15
size: .
J: TRBJ2-7
DNA: TGTGCCACCAGCAGTGGCCCGATCAGCGACTACGAGCAGTACTTC
CDR3: CATSSGPISDYEQYF

D: TRBD2
V: TRBV6-5
size: .
J: TRBJ2-1
DNA: TGTGCCAGCAGTTACCTGGCGGGAGGAGACAATGAGCAGTTCTTC
CDR3: CASSYLAGGDNEQFF

D: TRBD1
V: TRBV12-3/TRBV12-4
size: .
J: TRBJ2-5
DNA: TGTGCCAGCAGTAAACAGGGGGCGACCAGGGGGACCCAGTACTTC
CDR3: CASSKQGATRGTQYF

D: TRBD2
V: TRBV6-6
size: .
J: TRBJ2-1
DNA: TGTGCCAGCAGTTACCCCCTAGCGGGAGGAGATGAGCAGTTCTTC
CDR3: CASSYPLAGGDEQFF

D: .
V: TRBV6-5
size: .
J: TRBJ2-5
DNA: TGTGCCAGCACCCGCGGACAGCAGCAGTACTTC
CDR3: CASTRGQQQYF

D: TRBD1
V: TRBV29-1
size: .
J: TRBJ2-4
DNA: TGCAGCGTGGTAACAGGGGGGCATTCCTACGGGCAGTACTTC
CDR3: CSVVTGGHSYGQYF

D: .
V: TRBV7-2
size: .
J: TRBJ2-1
DNA: TGTGCCAGCAGCGCCGACAGTCTTTCCTACAATGAGCAGTTCTTC
CDR3: CASSADSLSYNEQFF

D: .
V: TRBV2
size: few
J: TRBJ1-5
DNA: TGTGCCAGCGGGTGGTTCCATAGCAATCAGCCCCAGCATTTT
CDR3: CASGWFHSNQPQHF

D: TRBD2
V: TRBV12-3/TRBV12-4
size: .
J: TRBJ2-3
DNA: TGTGCCAGCAGTGCCGGGACTAGCGGAAATACGCAGTATTTT
CDR3: CASSAGTSGNTQYF

D: .
V: TRBV6-2/TRBV6-3
size: .
J: TRBJ2-3
DNA: TGTGCCAGCAGTCCCGGAGTCCTAGAAAGGTCCCCGGGAGATACGCAGTATTTT
CDR3: CASSPGVLERSPGDTQYF

D: .
V: TRBV28
size: .
J: TRBJ1-6
DNA: TGTGCCAGCAGTCCCCTTGATTCACCCCTCCACTTT
CDR3: CASSPLDSPLHF

D: .
V: TRBV7-3
size: .
J: TRBJ1-2
DNA: TGTGCCAGCAGCCCTTTCCCGGGGACCAACTATGGCTACACCTTC
CDR3: CASSPFPGTNYGYTF

D: .
V: TRBV6-1
size: few
J: TRBJ2-7
DNA: TGTGCCAGCAGTGAAAACGGCCGACGCTACGAGCAGTACTTC
CDR3: CASSENGRRYEQYF

D: TRBD1
V: TRBV7-2
size: few
J: TRBJ2-7
DNA: TGTGCCAGCAGCCTGGGGGGACAGGGCAGCTCCTACGAGCAGTACTTC
CDR3: CASSLGGQGSSYEQYF

D: .
V: TRBV27
size: .
J: TRBJ1-6
DNA: TGTGCCAGCAGTTTTTTGGGTTATTCACCCCTCCACTTT
CDR3: CASSFLGYSPLHF

D: TRBD2
V: TRBV7-2
size: .
J: TRBJ2-7
DNA: TGTGCCAGCAGCGAACTAGCGGGAGAGAAGCAGTACTTC
CDR3: CASSELAGEKQYF

D: TRBD1
V: TRBV20-1
size: .
J: TRBJ2-3
DNA: TGCAGTGCTCGGGACAGCCCCACAGATACGCAGTATTTT
CDR3: CSARDSPTDTQYF

D: TRBD1
V: TRBV4-3
size: few
J: TRBJ2-7
DNA: TGCGCCAGCAGCCAAGACACAGGGGGACTGTACGAGCAGTACTTC
CDR3: CASSQDTGGLYEQYF

D: .
V: TRBV20-1
size: .
J: TRBJ1-2
DNA: TGCAGTGCGCCAGAGACAGTTAACTATGGCTACACCTTC
CDR3: CSAPETVNYGYTF